This T cell receptor (beta chain) was obtained from a study of T cells in narcolepsy. Data came from immunoSEQ multiplex PCR; TCRdb stores just in-frame clones and leaves some out. The sample shows around 30,000 clones, around 79% of them seen only once. There are 15 residues in the CDR3. The V gene lost 6 bases and the J gene lost 7 bases, with 19 bases spanning the gap. Germline V CDR1 and CDR2: SGHNT, YENEEA. The receptor was derived from a human donor in good health. The sample comprised memory (CD45RA-) CD4+ T cells from blood. The rearrangement uses TRBV11-3 and TRBJ2-1; D perhaps matches TRBD2 (6 bases). The CDR3 here is CASSQTKQGGNEQFF. The CDR3 nucleotides are TGTGCCAGCAGTCAAACGAAACAAGGAGGGAATGAGCAGTTCTTC.